This T cell receptor beta chain derives from a study of cytomegalovirus exposure and HLA in healthy donors. Of note for this clone: Its antigen is undetermined.

Among the donors, all were healthy bone marrow donors. Findings of the study overall: It was shown in a later analysis that HLA-associated TCR beta chains were more clonally expanded than other, equally common chains. The classifier reportedly diagnosed cytomegalovirus status with high sensitivity and specificity.

The PCR used 60 Vbeta and 13 Jbeta primers. TCRdb keeps only in-frame clones here, not all; method: immunoSEQ multiplex PCR. The sample includes about 120,000 clones, 75% to 85% seen only once; the top ten take around 4.5%. The CDR3 runs to 19 residues. J was trimmed by 2 bases and V by 4 bases; bases with no gene match: 15. Germline assignment: CDR1 MGHRA and CDR2 YSYEKL. The specimen sequenced was PBMCs. The receptor comes from a man younger than 40 in good health and CMV-seropositive. The J gene is TRBJ2-7, the V gene TRBV4-1, with 12 bases matching TRBD2. CDR3 residues: CASSRSPGTSGRNPYEQYF. Here the CDR3 DNA reads TGCGCCAGCAGCCGAAGTCCCGGGACTAGCGGGCGAAATCCCTACGAGCAGTACTTC.